This T cell receptor beta chain was identified in a study of graft-versus-host responses after intestinal transplantation. Turning to the study itself: All recipients were given anti-thymocyte globulin induction, and tacrolimus and steroids were then administered for roughly 3 years.

The CDR3 spans 16 residues. With V trimmed by 5 bases and J by 3 bases, 12 bases remained unmatched. CDR1 is PRHDT, CDR2 FYEKMQ, per germline (reference sequence). Remarks on this clone: Its antigen is still unknown.

Measured with immunoSEQ multiplex PCR; TCRdb has only the in-frame clones, and not every one. Of some 62,000 clones in the sample, 85% to 95% are singletons; the top ten hold 1.7%. Source: unstimulated CD8+ T cells sorted from spleen or lymph node cells, taken before transplant. This receptor was obtained from a human donor who was the organ donor for an intestinal transplant. The J gene is TRBJ1-1, the V gene TRBV13; TRBD1 aligns across 7 bases. The DNA for the CDR3 is TGTGCCAGCAGCGGCCGGGACAGAATAGAGGACACTGAAGCTTTCTTT. Translation gives CASSGRDRIEDTEAFF.